This T cell receptor (beta chain) came from a study of blood T cell repertoires in COVID-19. Overall study context: COVID-19 samples from acute and convalescent phases originated in the United States, Italy and Spain. The analysed material was cDNA or gDNA that came from T cells, B-cell-depleted T cells, or PBMCs.

This clone came up a few times. V was trimmed by 2 bases and J by 8 bases, leaving 13 bases between them. The CDR3 is 13 residues long. The germline V gene encodes CDR1 SGHRS and CDR2 YFSETQ. In the authors' methods: Estimated nucleated cell counts came from reference gene primer amplification. Profiling relied on immunoSEQ multiplex PCR, and the TCRdb table lists in-frame clones only, not all of them. The V and J calls and clone size come from that table; D and trimming were worked out from the DNA. This table has about 240,000 clones, 86% appearing once. The sample comprised peripheral blood. The chain couples TRBV5-1 to TRBJ1-2; perhaps TRBD1 as D (6 bases). This clonotype was obtained from a man aged 80 or over with acute or convalescent COVID-19. The CDR3 sequence is CASSLPTGHGYTF. Here the CDR3 DNA reads TGCGCCAGCAGCTTACCCACAGGGCACGGCTACACCTTC.